This T cell receptor (beta chain) was sequenced for a study of blood T cells in healthy people across ages. As for this clonotype: A junction end diverges from the germline sequence, so it may reflect a read error.

Then a second PCR, running roughly 7 to 11 cycles, was carried out with a sample-barcoded 5' primer and a J-beta primer mix. TCRdb called the 5' RACE reads again in MiXCR, with one record for every CDR3 protein. The data hold over 550,000 distinct CDR3 sequences, with 25% to 30% observed a single time. Total RNA, at least 5 micrograms per sample, came from PBMCs. The CDR3 is made up of 19 amino acids. Per the germline V gene, CDR1 is LGHNA and CDR2 is YNFKEQ. The chain uses TRBV4-2 and TRBJ2-1; 14 nucleotides line up with TRBD2. The TCR sequence derives from a woman over 75 in good health. The sequencing input was blood. Here the CDR3 DNA reads TGTGCCAGCAGCCAAGAAGGGACTAGCGGGAGAGGCGCCTACAACGAGCAGTTCTTC. Amino acids: CASSQEGTSGRGAYNEQFF.